One and the same sample provided the 6 T cell receptor beta chains below, sequenced in a study of early T cells in non-severe SARS-CoV-2 infection. TCRdb processed the 5' RACE reads anew with MiXCR; each CDR3 protein has one entry. The sample records over 35,000 distinct CDR3 sequences, approximately 5.9% being singletons. The sample consisted of whole blood, taken at baseline. These receptor sequences come from an adult who was a healthcare worker with PCR-confirmed SARS-CoV-2 infection or an uninfected control (not recorded which).

This clonotype has at least ten counts. The chain combines TRBV5-4 with TRBJ2-7, with TRBD1 matching over 7 bases. The V gene end was trimmed by 9 bases and the J gene end by 2 bases; junction bases not matched to a gene: 8. The CDR3 is made up of 13 amino acids. Germline values: CDR1 SGHNT, CDR2 YYREEE (reference sequence). Here the CDR3 reads CATQRDRAYEQYF. CDR3 DNA: TGTGCCACCCAACGGGACAGAGCCTACGAGCAGTACTTC.

V is TRBV7-9 and J is TRBJ2-1, with 9 bases matching TRBD1. V dropped 5 bases and J dropped 4; count of bases not matched to a gene: 6. The CDR3 runs 15 residues. Per germline, CDR1 SEHNR and CDR2 FQNEAQ (reference sequence). CDR3 amino acids: CASSPDRGTYNEQFF. The CDR3 DNA follows: TGTGCCAGCAGCCCCGACAGGGGGACTTACAATGAGCAGTTCTTC.

This chain uses TRBV27 with TRBJ2-5, with a weak D call TRBD2 (7 bases). Germline CDR1 is MNHEY and CDR2 is SMNVEV (reference sequence). This CDR3 region has 13 residues. Trimming removed 5 bases at V and 3 bases at J, with 10 bases between. The CDR3 loop reads CASSPGGEETQYF. The CDR3 nucleotides read TGTGCCAGCAGTCCGGGGGGCGAAGAGACCCAGTACTTC.

This clonotype was observed a handful of times. The chain employs TRBV12-3 or TRBV12-4 and TRBJ2-1; maybe TRBD2 (7 bases). Deletions cut 5 bases from V and 6 bases from J, with 14 bases between. This CDR3 comprises 14 residues. CDR3 DNA: TGTGCCAGCAGTGACCTGAGGGGGGGCAATGAGCAGTTCTTC. Its protein is CASSDLRGGNEQFF.

The chain carries TRBV5-1 and TRBJ2-5, with 10 nucleotides matching TRBD1. Trimming at V came to 0 bases and at J to 2 bases, leaving 4 bases not matched to a gene. The CDR3 runs 16 residues. Germline-derived CDR1 and CDR2 are SGHRS and YFSETQ. The chain's CDR3 is CASSLADRGIQETQYF. The CDR3 bases are TGCGCCAGCAGCTTGGCGGACAGGGGGATACAAGAGACCCAGTACTTC.

In its sample, this clonotype was seen many times. The chain employs TRBV18 and TRBJ2-5; 8 bases line up with TRBD1. There are 17 residues in the CDR3. Germline V gives CDR1 KGHSH, CDR2 LQKENI. V trimming: 0 bases; J trimming: 2 bases; junction bases outside the gene matches: 8. CDR3 in DNA: TGTGCCAGCTCACCACCGACACGGACAGGGAAGCAAGAGACCCAGTACTTC. It encodes CASSPPTRTGKQETQYF.